These 30 T cell receptor beta chains were sequenced from one sample in a study of shared clonotypes between healthy human individuals. The method was immunoSEQ multiplex PCR; TCRdb's version includes in-frame clones alone and lacks a portion of them. Among about 1.5 million clones listed, 95% to 97% were seen once. The sample taken for sequencing was naive CD4+ T cells sorted from blood. Subset indicated: CD45RA+ positively selected. The receptors stem from a man under 40 in good health.

This chain links TRBV6-1 with TRBJ1-3; D is uncertain. The CDR3 length is 15 residues. Germline assignment: CDR1 MNHNS and CDR2 SASEGT. V was trimmed by 10 bases and J by 0 bases, leaving 16 bases between them. CDR3 sequence reads: CANRDGPSSGNTIYF. The CDR3 DNA is TGTGCCAACAGAGACGGACCATCCTCTGGAAACACCATATATTTT.

The chain has TRBV6-5 and TRBJ1-5, with 10 positions matching TRBD1. J was trimmed by 6 bases and V by 7 bases; bases with no gene match: 6. CDR3 length: 14 amino acids. The germline V gene has CDR1 MNHEY and CDR2 SVGAGI. CDR3 DNA: TGTGCCAGCAAGAGGACAGGGGGAGTTCAGCCCCAGCATTTT. Residues: CASKRTGGVQPQHF.

The gene calls are TRBV9 and TRBJ2-5; 7 bases are a match to TRBD1. The CDR3 is made up of 13 amino acids. With 4 bases clipped from V and 4 bases from J, the junction kept 4 bases outside the gene matches. In germline, CDR1 is SGDLS, CDR2 YYNGEE. The CDR3 DNA reads as TGTGCCAGCAGCCTACGACAGGGAGAGACCCAGTACTTC. Translating gives CASSLRQGETQYF.

Details on this clone: One end of the junction fails to match germline, which may point to a read error. The chain has TRBV2 and TRBJ1-2, with no clear D. The CDR3 has 11 amino acids. Germline assignment: CDR1 SNHLY and CDR2 FYNNEI. Here the CDR3 reads CASSELIPTGF. The CDR3 DNA reads TGTGCCAGCAGTGAACTCATTCCAACTGGATTC.

CDR3 amino acids: CASSLAPSTGDLFYEQYF. CDR3 DNA sequence: TGTGCCAGCAGCTTAGCCCCTTCGACAGGGGACCTCTTCTACGAGCAGTACTTC. The chain joins TRBV11-2 to TRBJ2-7; 8 bases are a match to TRBD1. In germline, CDR1 is SGHAT, CDR2 FQNNGV. The CDR3 runs 18 residues. Trimming cost V 1 base and J 3 bases; bases outside gene matches: 14.

The chain carries TRBV29-1 and TRBJ2-7; no definite D call. Looked up from germline, CDR1 is SQVTM and CDR2 is ANQGSEA. This CDR3 is built from 10 residues. Trimming pared 6 bases from V and 3 bases from J, leaving 6 bases between. DNA for the CDR3: TGCAGCGTACGCCACTACGAGCAGTACTTC. This encodes CSVRHYEQYF.

The rearrangement links TRBV18 to TRBJ1-3; TRBD1 is a possible D gene (5 bases). The V gene lost 3 bases and the J gene lost 0 bases, with 12 bases spanning the gap. The CDR3 sequence is 16 residues long. Germline V gene sequence: CDR1 KGHSH, CDR2 LQKENI. In DNA, the CDR3 is TGTGCCAGCTCACCCTCGGGGGGTCGCTCTGGAAACACCATATATTTT. Translation: CASSPSGGRSGNTIYF.

This clone was detected only once. The chain employs TRBV5-1 and TRBJ2-1; D perhaps matches TRBD2 (5 bases). Trimming removed 3 bases from V and 6 bases from J, with 22 bases in between. Germline V CDR1 and CDR2: SGHRS, YFSETQ. The CDR3 contains 17 residues. The CDR3 DNA reads TGCGCCAGCAGCTCCCATAGTCTACTAGAGGGAGTCAATGAGCAGTTCTTC. This gives the protein CASSSHSLLEGVNEQFF.

This rearrangement joins TRBV5-4 to TRBJ2-3; 9 bases line up with TRBD1. With 4 bases clipped from V and 2 bases from J, the junction kept 8 bases outside the gene matches. CDR3 length: 16 residues. Germline CDR1 SGHNT, CDR2 YYREEE (reference sequence). In nucleotides, the CDR3 is TGTGCCAGCAGCCCTATAGAACAGGGGGCCACAGATACGCAGTATTTT. It is translated as CASSPIEQGATDTQYF.

The chain couples TRBV9 to TRBJ1-2; 7 bases are a match to TRBD1. This CDR3 is built from 14 residues. V shed 4 bases and J 4 bases; nucleotides not matched to a gene: 7. The germline gives CDR1 SGDLS, CDR2 YYNGEE. The CDR3 DNA is TGTGCCAGCAGCCCACAGGGGTGGAGCTATGGCTACACCTTC. It specifies CASSPQGWSYGYTF.

The chain combines TRBV15 with TRBJ2-3; D might be TRBD1 (6 bases). The CDR3 is 17 residues long. Germline CDR1 LNHNV, CDR2 YYDKDF (reference sequence). V lost 2 bases, J lost 2 bases, and 17 bases lay in between. The CDR3 sequence is CATSRTGPLSNTDTQYF. The CDR3 DNA reads as TGTGCCACCAGCAGAACAGGGCCCCTCTCTAACACAGATACGCAGTATTTT.

This clone is a singleton in its sample. The chain combines TRBV6-6 with TRBJ2-1; the match to TRBD1 covers 7 bases. From germline, CDR1 is MNHNY and CDR2 SVGAGI (reference sequence). With V trimmed by 6 bases and J by 0 bases, 5 bases remained unmatched. CDR3 length: 15 amino acids. Here the CDR3 reads CASRMGQFSYNEQFF. The CDR3 nucleotides read TGTGCCAGCAGGATGGGACAGTTCTCCTACAATGAGCAGTTCTTC.

V and J are TRBV28 and TRBJ1-5; 7 bases are a match to TRBD1. The CDR3 is 17 amino acids. From germline, CDR1 is MDHEN and CDR2 SYDVKM. V shed 3 bases, J shed 0 bases, and the junction held 8 bases outside the gene matches. The CDR3 nucleotides are TGTGCCAGCAGTTTGAGACAGGGATTAAATAGCAATCAGCCCCAGCATTTT. Translation: CASSLRQGLNSNQPQHF.

V gene TRBV4-2 combines with J gene TRBJ2-1; D uncertain. CDR3 length equals 15 residues. V lost 0 bases and J lost 5, with 11 bases in between. The germline V gene encodes CDR1 LGHNA and CDR2 YNFKEQ. The CDR3 region is CASSQDSLKNNEQFF. CDR3 sequence (DNA): TGTGCCAGCAGCCAAGACAGTCTCAAAAACAATGAGCAGTTCTTC.

This clone was detected only once. The chain joins TRBV27 to TRBJ1-2, with 7 positions matching TRBD1. The germline gives CDR1 MNHEY, CDR2 SMNVEV (reference sequence). The CDR3 extends over 15 amino acids. V trimming: 4 bases; J trimming: 0 bases; junction bases outside the gene matches: 5. The CDR3 region has the DNA TGTGCCAGCAGTTCGATGACAGGGCCTAACTATGGCTACACCTTC. It encodes CASSSMTGPNYGYTF.

The chain employs TRBV14 and TRBJ2-1; unclear D gene. The germline gives CDR1 SGHDN, CDR2 FVKESK. The CDR3 extends over 15 amino acids. With 0 bases removed from V and 7 bases from J, the gap between germline ends came to 13 bases. The CDR3 DNA reads as TGTGCCAGCAGCCAAGATAGGGTACGGTCTAATGAGCAGTTCTTC. Translated: CASSQDRVRSNEQFF.

This sequence joins TRBV6-5 and TRBJ2-1, with 8 nucleotides matching TRBD2. Germline values: CDR1 MNHEY, CDR2 SVGAGI. J lost 10 bases, V lost 6 bases, and 14 bases had no gene match. The CDR3 is made up of 15 amino acids. The CDR3 bases are TGTGCCAGCAGGACAACGGGAGGGCCAGCATCCGAGCAGTTCTTC. This encodes CASRTTGGPASEQFF.

The chain employs TRBV4-2 and TRBJ2-5, with TRBD2 identical over 12 bases. CDR1 and CDR2 from the germline V gene are LGHNA and YNFKEQ. With V trimmed by 2 bases and J by 5 bases, 9 bases remained unmatched. The CDR3 spans 17 residues. The CDR3 loop reads CASSQLAGGPSGETQYF. The CDR3 nucleotides read TGTGCCAGCAGCCAACTAGCGGGAGGGCCCTCGGGGGAGACCCAGTACTTC.

The V call is TRBV2, the J call TRBJ2-1; D is ambiguous. Germline assignment: CDR1 SNHLY and CDR2 FYNNEI. This CDR3 has 11 amino acids. V was trimmed by 6 bases and J by 9 bases, leaving 9 bases between them. The CDR3 protein is CASSTWFEQFF. CDR3 sequence (DNA): TGTGCCAGCAGCACTTGGTTTGAGCAGTTCTTC.

The chain carries TRBV6-1 and TRBJ2-7; D is unclear. Germline V gives CDR1 MNHNS, CDR2 SASEGT. This CDR3 is 12 amino acids long. The V end was cut by 6 bases, the J end by 2 bases, with 8 bases between. The CDR3 DNA follows: TGTGCCAGCAGCCTCAGGACCTACGAGCAGTACTTC. Translating gives CASSLRTYEQYF.

The V and J genes are TRBV18 and TRBJ2-7, with no clear D. Germline CDR1 KGHSH, CDR2 LQKENI. CDR3 size: 18 residues. Trimming stripped 6 bases from V and 0 bases from J, with 24 bases between. This CDR3 is CASSNINLGRRGSYEQYF. Written as DNA, the CDR3 is TGTGCCAGCTCCAATATCAACTTGGGCCGTCGAGGCTCCTACGAGCAGTACTTC.

This chain links TRBV9 with TRBJ2-1; D is possibly TRBD1 or TRBD2 (5 bases each). V was trimmed by 2 bases and J by 1 base, leaving 16 bases between them. The CDR3 spans 17 residues. CDR1 and CDR2 (germline): SGDLS, YYNGEE. The DNA of the CDR3 is TGTGCCAGCAGCGTTGGGGCCAGCGGTTCATCCTACAATGAGCAGTTCTTC. This codes for CASSVGASGSSYNEQFF.

V and J are TRBV19 and TRBJ1-5, with TRBD1 matching 7 bases. From germline, CDR1 is LNHDA and CDR2 SQIVND (reference sequence). This CDR3 spans 19 amino acids. V was pared by 0 bases and J by 0 bases, with 11 bases of the junction left unmatched. The CDR3 nucleotides are TGTGCCAGTAGTATAGATCGAGCCGGGACAGCATATAGCAATCAGCCCCAGCATTTT. Protein sequence: CASSIDRAGTAYSNQPQHF.

The gene calls are TRBV6-1 and TRBJ2-2, with a tentative D call TRBD1 (5 bases). Germline V gene lookup returns CDR1 MNHNS and CDR2 SASEGT. V was trimmed by 7 bases and J by 3 bases, leaving 12 bases between them. CDR3 length: 14 amino acids. The CDR3 is CASISREYTGELFF. CDR3 nucleotides: TGTGCCAGCATTAGCAGGGAATACACCGGGGAGCTGTTTTTT.

The chain is built from TRBV11-2 and TRBJ2-3, with TRBD2 identical over 7 bases. J lost 0 bases, V lost 7 bases, and 4 bases had no gene match. CDR3 length: 14 residues. The V gene's germline CDR1 is SGHAT and CDR2 FQNNGV. The CDR3 DNA is TGTGCCAGCACTCCGGGGGGAAGCACAGATACGCAGTATTTT. Amino acid sequence: CASTPGGSTDTQYF.

This clone occurred a few times. Additional DNA sequences in this sample encode the identical CDR3. This chain links TRBV5-4 with TRBJ2-7; D is ambiguous. The V gene lost 2 bases and the J gene lost 0 bases, with 6 bases spanning the gap. The CDR3 is 13 amino acids. Germline V gene data show CDR1 as SGHNT and CDR2 as YYREEE (reference sequence). The DNA of the CDR3 is TGTGCCAGCAGCTTCGGGTCCTCCTACGAGCAGTACTTC. Amino acid sequence: CASSFGSSYEQYF. The full variable domain, in which reference TRBV5-4 and TRBJ2-7 provide the parts outside the CDR3, is ETGVTQSPTHLIKTRGQQVTLRCSSQSGHNTVSWYQQALGQGPQFIFQYYREEENGRGNFPPRFSGLQFPNYSSELNVNALELDDSALYLCASSFGSSYEQYFGPGTRLTVT.

This clone was counted between two and nine times. The rearrangement uses TRBV5-1 and TRBJ2-3; the D is unclear. Trimming removed 3 bases from V and 0 bases from J, with 14 bases in between. CDR1 is SGHRS, CDR2 YFSETQ, per germline. This CDR3 region has 16 residues. The CDR3 DNA sequence: TGCGCCAGCAGCTCCGTTAGAAGTGCGAGCACAGATACGCAGTATTTT. Translation: CASSSVRSASTDTQYF.

A word on this clone: This CDR3 is also generated by other DNA sequences in the sample. This rearrangement joins TRBV4-2 to TRBJ2-7, with 9 positions matching TRBD2. V lost 1 base, J lost 2 bases, and 3 bases stayed unmatched. Germline-derived CDR1 and CDR2 are LGHNA and YNFKEQ. The CDR3 runs 15 residues. DNA for the CDR3: TGTGCCAGCAGCCAAGTTTCTAGCGGGACCTACGAGCAGTACTTC. Translating gives CASSQVSSGTYEQYF.

This clone was detected only a few times. The chain employs TRBV30 and TRBJ2-2; D not certain. There are 14 residues in the CDR3. The V end was cut by 1 base, the J end by 6 bases, with 12 bases between. Germline-derived CDR1 and CDR2 are GTSNPN and SVGIG (reference sequence). The CDR3, as DNA: TGTGCCTGGAGTGCTATTATGGGCGCCGGGGAGCTGTTTTTT. It yields the protein CAWSAIMGAGELFF.

J is TRBJ1-2 and V is TRBV30, with TRBD1 matching 9 bases. Germline loops: CDR1 GTSNPN, CDR2 SVGIG (reference sequence). Trimming cost V 3 bases and J 5 bases; bases outside gene matches: 7. The CDR3 contains 14 residues. CDR3: CAWRSPGQGYGYTF. In DNA, the CDR3 is TGTGCCTGGAGGAGCCCGGGACAGGGTTATGGCTACACCTTC.